This T cell receptor (beta chain) appears in the sequencing data of a study of shared clonotypes between healthy human individuals. Study overall: Used for every donor were three CD4 naive, three CD4 memory, two CD8 naive and one CD8 memory plate. General observations from the study: Researchers found naive subsets generally carried larger estimated richness than memory subsets. Clonotypes shared by all four donors outscored non-shared clonotypes in generation probability.

Recent acute infections and vaccinations were absent in the healthy HIV-negative adult donors. Assay: immunoSEQ multiplex PCR; the TCRdb copy retains only in-frame clones and omits some. The sample holds under 200,000 clones, roughly 91% seen once. For this clone: Antigen unknown.

V shed 1 base and J 3 bases; nucleotides not matched to a gene: 2. CDR1 is KGHSH and CDR2 is LQKENI in the germline V gene. This CDR3 is built from 15 residues. Input material: naive CD4+ T cells sorted from blood. Specified subset: CD45RA+ positively selected. This TCR was sampled from a woman in her 30s in good health. This chain connects TRBV18 to TRBJ1-1; TRBD1 agrees at 10 bases. CDR3 protein: CASSPRGQGDTEAFF. The CDR3 nucleotides read TGTGCCAGCTCACCACGTGGACAGGGGGACACTGAAGCTTTCTTT.